A selection of T cell receptor beta chains follows, all from one sample in a study of OX40 agonist ivuxolimab in advanced cancers. Here immunoSEQ multiplex PCR was the method, and the copy in TCRdb shows in-frame clones only, minus some. The repertoire holds roughly 100,000 clones, roughly four fifths seen once, with approximately 1.5% in the top ten. The input for sequencing was CD4+ or CD8+ T cells sorted from blood, taken in a trial of the OX40 agonist ivuxolimab. These receptors originate from an adult with an advanced solid tumor such as melanoma, head and neck, liver or kidney cancer. Both conserved end residues are part of each CDR3. The D gene is left open where the match is weak. Not every row has a clone size; where given, it reads once, few, many or a size class.

j_call	d_call	clone_size	v_call	cdr3_aa	cdr3_nt
TRBJ1-5	NA	once	TRBV29-1	CSVEDPPQPQHF	TGCAGCGTTGAAGACCCCCCCCAGCCCCAGCATTTT
TRBJ1-3	NA	NA	TRBV28	CSTGRRGWTIYF	TGTTCCACGGGTCGGAGAGGATGGACCATATATTTT
TRBJ1-1	TRBD1	few	TRBV7-8	CASSLGDRNTEAFF	TGTGCCAGCAGCTTAGGGGACAGGAACACTGAAGCTTTCTTT
TRBJ1-4	NA	NA	TRBV18	CASSPRQADGEKLFF	TGTGCCAGCTCACCAAGACAGGCTGATGGTGAAAAACTGTTTTTT
TRBJ1-5	NA	few	TRBV11-1	CASSRGGHQPQHF	TGTGCCAGCAGCCGCGGGGGTCATCAGCCCCAGCATTTT
TRBJ2-7	NA	NA	TRBV7-6	CASSLDRSYEQYF	TGTGCCAGCAGCTTAGACAGATCCTACGAGCAGTACTTC
TRBJ1-5	NA	NA	TRBV2	CASSVGAGNQPQHF	TGTGCCAGCAGTGTGGGAGCTGGCAATCAGCCCCAGCATTTT
TRBJ1-5	NA	NA	TRBV6-4	CASSDRRARYSNQPQHF	TGTGCCAGCAGTGACCGTAGGGCCCGTTATAGCAATCAGCCCCAGCATTTT
TRBJ1-1	NA	once	TRBV4-3	CASSPLGTDTEAFF	TGCGCCAGCAGCCCATTAGGTACGGACACTGAAGCTTTCTTT
TRBJ1-1	NA	NA	TRBV6-5	CASAPYRVSSSEAFF	TGTGCCAGCGCCCCATACAGGGTTTCATCTTCTGAAGCTTTCTTT
TRBJ2-2	TRBD2	NA	TRBV5-4	CASSPAGVTGELFF	TGTGCCAGCAGCCCCGCGGGGGTAACCGGGGAGCTGTTTTTT
TRBJ2-1	NA	NA	TRBV5-1	CASSINSRYEQFF	TGCGCCAGCAGCATCAATAGTCGGTATGAGCAGTTCTTC
TRBJ2-5	NA	once	TRBV19	CASSRGNQETQYF	TGTGCCAGTAGCCGGGGTAACCAAGAGACCCAGTACTTC
TRBJ1-2	NA	NA	TRBV7-2	CASSLASGNYGYTF	TGTGCCAGCAGCTTAGCGTCAGGGAACTATGGCTACACCTTC
TRBJ2-7	TRBD1	once	TRBV5-1	CASSLTGQGMYEQYF	TGCGCCAGCAGCCTAACGGGACAGGGGATGTACGAGCAGTACTTC
TRBJ2-6	NA	NA	TRBV4-3	CASSPRSSGANVLTF	TGCGCCAGCTCCCCGAGGAGCTCTGGGGCCAACGTCCTGACTTTC
TRBJ2-7	TRBD1	NA	TRBV27	CASTRTGALYEQYF	TGTGCCAGCACGCGGACAGGGGCCCTTTACGAGCAGTACTTC
TRBJ2-7	NA	few	TRBV5-1	CASSLATGEAYEQYF	TGCGCCAGCAGCCTCGCGACCGGGGAAGCCTACGAGCAGTACTTC
TRBJ2-7	NA	NA	TRBV11-2	CASSLGTALYF	TGTGCCAGCAGCTTAGGGACAGCTTTGTACTTC
TRBJ2-7	NA	once	TRBV2	CASRNQGISSYEQYF	TGTGCCAGCAGGAATCAGGGCATTAGTTCCTACGAGCAGTACTTC
TRBJ2-7	TRBD1	NA	TRBV10-1	CASSESFPRDRVKNEQYF	TGCGCCAGCAGTGAGTCCTTTCCCCGGGACAGGGTAAAGAACGAGCAGTACTTC
TRBJ1-6	TRBD1	many	TRBV6-5	CASSPGQPTLHF	TGTGCCAGCAGTCCGGGACAGCCCACCCTCCACTTT
TRBJ2-5	NA	few	TRBV29-1	CSVGTDKETQYF	TGCAGCGTTGGGACAGATAAAGAGACCCAGTACTTC
TRBJ2-1	NA	NA	TRBV2	CASSEAGMPRSRYNEQFF	TGTGCCAGCAGTGAAGCGGGGATGCCTCGATCTCGTTACAATGAGCAGTTCTTC
TRBJ2-2	NA	NA	TRBV6-4	CASSDLGNTGELFF	TGTGCCAGCAGTGACCTGGGGAACACCGGGGAGCTGTTTTTT